A selection of T cell receptor beta chains follows, all from one sample in a study of PD-1 blockade in classical Hodgkin lymphoma. TCRdb keeps only in-frame clones here, not all; method: immunoSEQ multiplex PCR. Of about 20,000 clones detected, 60% to 75% appear once; the ten largest clones hold 7.8%. Sequenced here: peripheral blood mononuclear cells (PBMCs), sampled before the fourth cycle of nivolumab. The receptor set was obtained from a human donor with classical Hodgkin lymphoma. CDR3s leave out the opening cysteine and the closing phenylalanine or tryptophan. D genes are given only for firm matches. Size is omitted from some rows. Given values are once, few, many or a class for expanded clones.

NA	NA	TRBV5-5	TRBJ1-2	ASSFGGSQGDGYT
NA	TRBD1	TRBV7-3	TRBJ1-2	ASSFDRGGYGYT
NA	TRBD2	TRBV15	TRBJ2-7	ATSRSGRAYEQY
NA	NA	TRBV21-1	TRBJ2-5	ASSRRQGAVPRETQY
NA	TRBD1	TRBV18	TRBJ2-7	ASSPGTGDYEQY
medium-sized	NA	TRBV19	TRBJ1-1	ASSIRRNTEAF
NA	NA	TRBV10-3	TRBJ2-3	AISESVRKDTDTQY
NA	TRBD1	TRBV4-1	NA	ASSQSEDRAYEQY
NA	NA	TRBV7-9	TRBJ2-7	ASSPAGAATSYEQY
NA	TRBD2	TRBV11-2	TRBJ2-1	ASSLDRDPGGNEQF
few	NA	TRBV29-1	TRBJ2-7	SVGAGEGYEQY
NA	NA	TRBV6-6	TRBJ1-4	ASKGRNEKLF
NA	NA	TRBV7-2	TRBJ1-6	ASSLVFGTADNSPLH
NA	TRBD1	TRBV6-1	NA	ASSEWGQGAYEQY
NA	NA	TRBV11-2	TRBJ2-6	ASSPGTGIVGANVLT
NA	NA	TRBV11-2	TRBJ2-1	ASSLGGAFSYNEQF
few	NA	TRBV19	TRBJ2-1	ASSMSRDFNSYNEQF